These 5 T cell receptor beta chains originate from one sample sequenced in a study of T cells after yellow fever vaccination (dated by TCRdb to between 2018 and 2021). The intended sense of this specimen's treatment or condition label: live attenuated yellow fever vaccine strain. Library creation used 5' RACE. Sequenced on an Illumina HiSeq 2500. TCRdb reprocessed the public reads (quality trimming at Q25 with fastp, clone calling with MiXCR) and kept in-frame beta chains. Identical CDR3 protein sequences are pooled into one entry, listed with their most common genes and DNA. For this sample the table gives 450,000 to 650,000 distinct CDR3 sequences, of which around an eighth were detected only once. In total, the top ten clones hold over 12% of the sample. The sample here was PBMCs, taken on the day of the yellow fever booster vaccination. The receptors originated from a man aged 30 to 39 who received the YFV17D yellow fever vaccine.

The chain combines TRBV10-1 with TRBJ2-1, with 14 bases fitting TRBD2. CDR3 length: 15 residues. V trimming: 9 bases; J trimming: 13 bases; junction bases outside the gene matches: 14. Germline CDR1 reads WNHNN; CDR2 reads SYGVQD (reference sequence). This chain's CDR3 is CARGSAGLAGEVQFF. Written as DNA, the CDR3 is TGCGCCAGGGGCTCAGCGGGACTAGCGGGAGAGGTACAGTTCTTC.

This clonotype came up a few times. The V gene is TRBV9, the J gene TRBJ2-2, with 7 positions matching TRBD1. Per the germline V gene, CDR1 is SGDLS and CDR2 is YYNGEE. The CDR3 has 16 residues. Trimming removed 2 bases from V and 1 base from J; junction bases left unmatched: 5. In DNA form, the CDR3 reads TGTGCCAGCAGCGTTTCCGGGACAGTGAACACCGGGGAGCTGTTTTTT. This gives the protein CASSVSGTVNTGELFF.

The chain recombines TRBV20-1 with TRBJ2-3; D is unresolved. This CDR3 comprises 12 residues. Trimming shortened V by 3 bases and J by 4 bases, and 8 bases separated the two germline ends. CDR1 DFQATT and CDR2 SNEGSKA come from the germline V gene (reference sequence). The CDR3 DNA is TGCAGTGCTAGCCGGAGCCCAGATACGCAGTATTTT. This sequence encodes CSASRSPDTQYF.

This chain joins TRBV18 and TRBJ2-5; 9 bases match TRBD1. The V gene end was trimmed by 0 bases and the J gene end by 5 bases; junction bases not matched to a gene: 7. The CDR3 consists of 16 residues. Germline V gives CDR1 KGHSH, CDR2 LQKENI. This chain's CDR3 is CASSPPVSQGAETQYF. CDR3 DNA sequence: TGTGCCAGCTCACCACCGGTCTCACAGGGGGCGGAGACCCAGTACTTC.

V is TRBV20-1 and J is TRBJ2-7; 9 nucleotides match TRBD1. V lost 0 bases to trimming and J lost 0 bases; unmatched junction nucleotides: 6. Germline-derived CDR1 and CDR2 are DFQATT and SNEGSKA (reference sequence). This CDR3 spans 16 amino acids. In DNA, the CDR3 is TGCAGTGCTAGAGATTTACGGACAGGGGACTCCTACGAGCAGTACTTC. This codes for CSARDLRTGDSYEQYF.